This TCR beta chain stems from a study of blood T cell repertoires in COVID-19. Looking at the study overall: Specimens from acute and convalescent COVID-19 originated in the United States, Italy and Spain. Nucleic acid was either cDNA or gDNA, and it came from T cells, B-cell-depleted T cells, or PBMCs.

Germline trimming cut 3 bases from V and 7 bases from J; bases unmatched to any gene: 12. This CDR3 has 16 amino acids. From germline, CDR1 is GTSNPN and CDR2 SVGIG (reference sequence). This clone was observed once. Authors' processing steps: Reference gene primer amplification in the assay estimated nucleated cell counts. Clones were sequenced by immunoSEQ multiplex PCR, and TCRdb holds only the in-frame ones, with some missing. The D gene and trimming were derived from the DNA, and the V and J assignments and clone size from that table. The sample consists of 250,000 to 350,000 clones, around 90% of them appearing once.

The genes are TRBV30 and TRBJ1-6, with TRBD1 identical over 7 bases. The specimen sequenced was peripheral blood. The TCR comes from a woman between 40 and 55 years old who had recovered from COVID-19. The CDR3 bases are TGTGCCTGGAGCGCCACCCGGGACAGTAGGAATTCACCCCTCCACTTT. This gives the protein CAWSATRDSRNSPLHF.